A single sample gave rise to the 20 T cell receptor beta chains below, sequenced in a study of blood T cell repertoires in COVID-19. The protocol was immunoSEQ multiplex PCR, while the TCRdb copy is restricted to in-frame clones and leaves out a portion. The table records a few hundred thousand clones, around 88% of them present only once. Sequenced input: peripheral blood. The receptors were gathered from a young woman with COVID-19, enrolled during active disease.

V is TRBV5-1 and J is TRBJ2-1; TRBD1 matches at 10 bases. Germline-derived CDR1 and CDR2 are SGHRS and YFSETQ. This CDR3 has 14 amino acids. V gave up 0 bases and J gave up 13 bases; unmatched junction bases: 7. CDR3 sequence (DNA): TGCGCCAGCAGCTTGGGGGGACAGGGGAGTGAACAGTTCTTC. Protein product: CASSLGGQGSEQFF.

V usage is TRBV28 and J usage is TRBJ1-1; the D is unclear. Germline CDR1 and CDR2: MDHEN and SYDVKM. The CDR3 consists of 14 residues. The germline V and J ends were trimmed by 1 base and 8 bases, with 14 bases remaining between them. In nucleotides, the CDR3 is TGTGCCAGCAGTTTATCTAGGCGGCCCTCAGAAGCTTTCTTT. It encodes CASSLSRRPSEAFF.

This chain uses TRBV28 with TRBJ1-2; tentative D call: TRBD1 (5 bases). The germline V and J ends were trimmed by 2 bases and 4 bases, with 8 bases remaining between them. The CDR3 extends over 13 amino acids. Germline V gene lookup returns CDR1 MDHEN and CDR2 SYDVKM. CDR3 residues: CASSLTGGYGYTF. DNA of the CDR3: TGTGCCAGCAGTTTAACAGGCGGCTATGGCTACACCTTC.

The CDR3 sequence is CASSLSYSNQPQHF. The CDR3 region has the DNA TGTGCCAGCAGCTTAAGCTATAGCAATCAGCCCCAGCATTTT. The chain employs TRBV7-2 and TRBJ1-5; D is ambiguous. The V and J ends lost 2 bases and 0 bases respectively, with 5 bases between them. This CDR3 is 14 amino acids long. CDR1 is SGHTA, CDR2 FQGNSA, per germline.

The V gene is TRBV30, the J gene TRBJ1-1; TRBD1 agrees at 7 bases. CDR3 length: 16 residues. V dropped 2 bases and J dropped 0; count of bases not matched to a gene: 9. Germline values: CDR1 GTSNPN, CDR2 SVGIG (reference sequence). The DNA for the CDR3 is TGTGCCTGGAGTTACGACAGGGTTTACATGAACACTGAAGCTTTCTTT. Its protein product is CAWSYDRVYMNTEAFF. The complete variable domain, with remaining parts taken from reference TRBV30 and TRBJ1-1, reads SQTIHQWPATLVQPVGSPLSLECTVEGTSNPNLYWYRQAAGRGLQLLFYSVGIGQISSEVPQNLSASRPQDRQFILSSKKLLLSDSGFYLCAWSYDRVYMNTEAFFGQGTRLTVV.

The V call is TRBV19, the J call TRBJ2-1; 11 bases match TRBD2. Losses at the gene ends were 3 bases for V and 7 bases for J; bases not matched to a gene: 8. Germline loops: CDR1 LNHDA, CDR2 SQIVND (reference sequence). CDR3 size: 16 residues. The CDR3 region is CASSIALAGGFNEQFF. Written as DNA, the CDR3 is TGTGCCAGTAGTATCGCGCTAGCGGGGGGTTTTAATGAGCAGTTCTTC.

This clone came up a few times. The CDR3 sequence is CASRRDSSNTEAFF. In DNA form, the CDR3 reads TGTGCCAGCAGACGGGACTCTTCGAACACTGAAGCTTTCTTT. V usage is TRBV6-4 and J usage is TRBJ1-1, with a weak D call TRBD1 (5 bases). The CDR3 sequence is 14 residues long. V was pared by 6 bases and J by 1 base, with 12 bases between. CDR1 is MRHNA and CDR2 is SNTAGT in the germline V gene.

This chain connects TRBV19 to TRBJ2-3, with TRBD1 identical over 9 bases. The germline V gene encodes CDR1 LNHDA and CDR2 SQIVND (reference sequence). The CDR3 covers 14 residues. Germline trimming cut 8 bases from V and 0 bases from J; bases unmatched to any gene: 3. The CDR3 DNA reads as TGTGCCAGTCACGGACAGGGGAGCACAGATACGCAGTATTTT. The encoded protein is CASHGQGSTDTQYF.

This clone has a single count. The J gene is TRBJ1-5, the V gene TRBV6-5; tentatively, D is TRBD1 (6 bases). Deletions cut 6 bases from V and 5 bases from J, with 17 bases between. Per germline, CDR1 MNHEY and CDR2 SVGAGI. The CDR3 loop spans 15 amino acids. The CDR3 bases are TGTGCCAGCAGGGGGGGGCAGGGAACGTATCAGCCCCAGCATTTT. This encodes CASRGGQGTYQPQHF.

V and J are TRBV5-6 and TRBJ2-7, with 9 bases that match TRBD2. V lost 0 bases to trimming and J lost 2 bases; unmatched junction nucleotides: 3. CDR3 length equals 15 residues. In germline, CDR1 is SGHDT, CDR2 YYEEEE. CDR3 nucleotide sequence: TGTGCCAGCAGCTTGGCGGGCGGGGGGGCCTACGAGCAGTACTTC. It specifies CASSLAGGGAYEQYF.

This clone turned up a few times. The V call is TRBV7-9, the J call TRBJ1-1; D unresolved. Trimming pared 1 base from V and 4 bases from J, leaving 7 bases between. CDR1 and CDR2 from the germline V gene are SEHNR and FQNEAQ (reference sequence). The CDR3 covers 13 residues. CDR3 residues: CASSLVEGTEAFF. CDR3 sequence (DNA): TGTGCCAGCAGCTTAGTTGAGGGCACTGAAGCTTTCTTT.

The V and J genes are TRBV6-5 and TRBJ1-1, with 8 positions matching TRBD1. From germline, CDR1 is MNHEY and CDR2 SVGAGI. The CDR3 consists of 14 residues. The V gene end was trimmed by 5 bases and the J gene end by 8 bases; junction bases not matched to a gene: 10. The CDR3 reads CASSPTGTGVEAFF. The CDR3 DNA reads TGTGCCAGCAGTCCTACCGGGACAGGCGTGGAAGCTTTCTTT.

The CDR3, as DNA: TGTGCCAGCAGCCGATTACTTGGCGAGCAGTACTTC. Translation: CASSRLLGEQYF. The rearrangement joins TRBV11-2 to TRBJ2-7; D is ambiguous. Per germline, CDR1 SGHAT and CDR2 FQNNGV. The CDR3 covers 12 residues. Trimming stripped 5 bases from V and 6 bases from J, with 11 bases between.

The genes are TRBV10-2 and TRBJ1-1; D may be TRBD1 (5 bases). The length of the CDR3 is 12 residues. Germline-derived CDR1 and CDR2 are WSHSY and SAAADI. The germline V and J ends were trimmed by 8 bases and 8 bases, with 15 bases remaining between them. Written as DNA, the CDR3 is TGCGCCAGCCTAGGACCAGGGATAGAAGCTTTCTTT. Translation: CASLGPGIEAFF.

The gene calls are TRBV5-5 and TRBJ2-1; D unclear. V lost 2 bases and J lost 1, with 13 bases in between. CDR1 SGHKS and CDR2 YYEKEE come from the germline V gene (reference sequence). The CDR3 is 16 residues long. The CDR3 is CASSFNAGSSYNEQFF. Here the CDR3 DNA reads TGTGCCAGCAGCTTTAACGCAGGTTCATCCTACAATGAGCAGTTCTTC.

The V call is TRBV9, the J call TRBJ2-5, with 8 positions matching TRBD2. Germline-derived CDR1 and CDR2 are SGDLS and YYNGEE. The CDR3 loop spans 16 amino acids. Trimming at V came to 5 bases and at J to 2 bases, leaving 11 bases not matched to a gene. CDR3 loop: CASSLGPSGPQETQYF. As DNA, the CDR3 is TGTGCCAGCAGTTTAGGGCCTAGCGGGCCACAAGAGACCCAGTACTTC.

The chain has TRBV30 and TRBJ1-4; the D gene is possibly TRBD1 (5 bases). CDR1 is GTSNPN, CDR2 SVGIG, per germline (reference sequence). The CDR3 contains 14 residues. The ends were cut back, 4 bases at V and 8 bases at J, with 17 bases in the middle. The CDR3 reads CAWNRPPRIEKLFF. The CDR3 region has the DNA TGTGCCTGGAACAGGCCCCCCCGGATCGAAAAACTGTTTTTT.

The J gene is TRBJ1-6, the V gene TRBV28; D may be TRBD1 (6 bases). Trimming took 6 bases from V and 4 from J, leaving 22 bases between them. The CDR3 has 18 residues. Per the germline V gene, CDR1 is MDHEN and CDR2 is SYDVKM. Here the CDR3 DNA reads TGTGCCAGCAGCCCGGCCGGGGGGGGGCCCTTTTATAATTCACCCCTCCACTTT. This encodes CASSPAGGGPFYNSPLHF.

This rearrangement joins TRBV28 to TRBJ2-2; D remains unclear. Germline lookup yields CDR1 MDHEN and CDR2 SYDVKM. The V end lost 10 bases, the J end lost 0 bases, and 12 bases lay between the germline ends. The CDR3 totals 14 residues. CDR3 DNA sequence: TGTGCCACCCTTCCAGAAACGAACACCGGGGAGCTGTTTTTT. It specifies CATLPETNTGELFF.

V is TRBV18 and J is TRBJ2-3; maybe TRBD1 (5 bases). The CDR3 is 15 amino acids. Germline values: CDR1 KGHSH, CDR2 LQKENI. V was clipped by 3 bases and J by 2 bases, with 12 bases between them. CDR3 sequence reads: CASSPDSLITDTQYF. The CDR3 DNA reads as TGTGCCAGCTCACCCGACAGCTTAATCACAGATACGCAGTATTTT.